These 25 T cell receptor beta chains originate from one sample sequenced in a study of blood T cell repertoires in COVID-19. The data were produced by immunoSEQ multiplex PCR, yet TCRdb's version contains in-frame clones alone and is incomplete. The sample lists 300,000 or so clones, about 90% occurring once. Sequencing input: peripheral blood. These receptor sequences come from a woman aged 25 to 39 with COVID-19, enrolled during active disease.

The gene calls are TRBV11-2 and TRBJ1-1; 7 bases agree with TRBD1. CDR1 is SGHAT and CDR2 is FQNNGV in the germline V gene. This CDR3 region has 14 residues. J gave up 3 bases and V 5 bases, and 6 bases lay outside the gene matches. For the CDR3, the DNA is TGTGCCAGCAGCCTAACAGGGGCCTACACTGAAGCTTTCTTT. Its protein product is CASSLTGAYTEAFF.

The chain uses TRBV6-5 and TRBJ1-2, with D tentatively TRBD1 (5 bases). Germline CDR1 MNHEY, CDR2 SVGAGI. CDR3 length: 13 residues. V was shortened by 5 bases and J by 4 bases, with 11 bases between the two germline ends. The CDR3 nucleotides read TGTGCCAGCAGTACCCAGACAGCCTATGGCTACACCTTC. Amino acids: CASSTQTAYGYTF.

This clone was counted a single time. The chain is built from TRBV29-1 and TRBJ1-1; the D gene is possibly TRBD1 (5 bases). Trimming took 7 bases from V and 0 from J, leaving 15 bases between them. The CDR3 sequence is 14 residues long. Germline CDR1 reads SQVTM; CDR2 reads ANQGSEA. The CDR3 DNA reads as TGCAGCGGGAGATTGGGACTCATGAACACTGAAGCTTTCTTT. This encodes CSGRLGLMNTEAFF.

J is TRBJ2-1 and V is TRBV19; TRBD2 aligns across 8 bases. V lost 1 base to trimming and J lost 8 bases; unmatched junction nucleotides: 7. CDR1 and CDR2 from the germline V gene are LNHDA and SQIVND (reference sequence). The CDR3 loop spans 15 amino acids. CDR3 sequence: CASSIGSGSTYEQFF. The CDR3 coding sequence is TGTGCCAGTAGTATAGGAAGCGGGAGCACCTATGAGCAGTTCTTC. Based on the CDR3 plus reference TRBV19 and TRBJ2-1, the full variable domain is DGGITQSPKYLFRKEGQNVTLSCEQNLNHDAMYWYRQDPGQGLRLIYYSQIVNDFQKGDIAEGYSVSREKKESFPLTVTSAQKNPTAFYLCASSIGSGSTYEQFFGPGTRLTVL.

This chain uses TRBV7-8 with TRBJ2-1, with D perhaps TRBD2 (5 bases). V lost 6 bases, J lost 0 bases, and 12 bases lay in between. There are 15 residues in the CDR3. The germline gives CDR1 SGHVS, CDR2 FQNEAQ. CDR3 sequence: CASRKRSGSYNEQFF. The CDR3, as DNA: TGTGCCAGCAGGAAGCGCAGCGGCTCCTACAATGAGCAGTTCTTC. Full variable domain (rest looked up from reference TRBV7-8 and TRBJ2-1): GAGVSQSPRYKVAKRGQDVALRCDPISGHVSLFWYQQALGQGPEFLTYFQNEAQLDKSGLPSDRFFAERPEGSVSTLKIQRTQQEDSAVYLCASRKRSGSYNEQFFGPGTRLTVL.

The rearrangement links TRBV14 to TRBJ1-2, with D tentatively TRBD1 (6 bases). Per the germline V gene, CDR1 is SGHDN and CDR2 is FVKESK. V lost 8 bases and J 10 bases, leaving 20 bases between the germline ends. The CDR3 has 13 residues. The CDR3 DNA reads TGTGCCAGCTCATCACAGGGAAAGGATGACTACACCTTC. Translation gives CASSSQGKDDYTF.

The chain employs TRBV11-2 and TRBJ1-2, with 9 bases aligning to TRBD1. The V gene's germline CDR1 is SGHAT and CDR2 FQNNGV. The CDR3 totals 15 residues. After removal of 5 bases from V and 6 bases from J, the junction contained 10 bases not matched to a gene. The CDR3: CASSRTGTGLDGYTF. Written as DNA, the CDR3 is TGTGCCAGCAGCAGGACCGGGACAGGGCTTGATGGCTACACCTTC.

This chain uses TRBV11-3 with TRBJ2-1, with 8 bases identical to TRBD2. J lost 7 bases, V lost 3 bases, and 8 bases had no gene match. This CDR3 spans 15 amino acids. Germline CDR1 SGHNT, CDR2 YENEEA. CDR3 sequence: CASSFLSSGNNEQFF. In DNA, the CDR3 is TGTGCCAGCAGCTTCCTAAGTAGCGGGAATAATGAGCAGTTCTTC.

The CDR3 loop reads CASSPKEGQGPMNTEAFF. The CDR3 DNA reads as TGTGCCAGCAGCCCCAAGGAGGGACAGGGGCCCATGAACACTGAAGCTTTCTTT. The chain combines TRBV21-1 with TRBJ1-1; the table calls TRBD1, which could not be checked here. TRBV21-1 is an annotated pseudogene. The CDR3 loop spans 18 amino acids.

V is TRBV29-1 and J is TRBJ2-5, with D perhaps TRBD2 (5 bases). The CDR3 contains 10 residues. Germline CDR1 is SQVTM and CDR2 is ANQGSEA. With 6 bases removed from V and 5 bases from J, the gap between germline ends came to 7 bases. The CDR3 nucleotides read TGCAGCGTCACTAGGGAGACCCAGTACTTC. It codes for CSVTRETQYF.

The chain couples TRBV29-1 to TRBJ2-2; a possible D gene is TRBD2 (5 bases). Looked up from germline, CDR1 is SQVTM and CDR2 is ANQGSEA. V was cut by 6 bases and J by 3 bases, with 11 bases left in between. This CDR3 is 13 amino acids long. CDR3 DNA sequence: TGCAGCGTCCGGCGCGGGTACACCGGGGAGCTGTTTTTT. Protein product: CSVRRGYTGELFF.

A few counts support this clone. V gene TRBV6-5 combines with J gene TRBJ1-6, with D possibly being TRBD1 (5 bases). This CDR3 is built from 15 residues. Germline values: CDR1 MNHEY, CDR2 SVGAGI. Trimming removed 6 bases at V and 8 bases at J, with 17 bases between. The CDR3 DNA reads TGTGCCAGCAGATTCGCGGGGGGGTTCGATTCACCCCTCCACTTT. This codes for CASRFAGGFDSPLHF.

This rearrangement joins TRBV28 to TRBJ1-1; D uncertain. The V gene lost 3 bases and the J gene lost 3 bases, with 17 bases spanning the gap. Germline-derived CDR1 and CDR2 are MDHEN and SYDVKM. The length of the CDR3 is 16 residues. The CDR3 sequence is CASSFPKRSPHTEAFF. Written as DNA, the CDR3 is TGTGCCAGCAGTTTCCCCAAAAGGAGCCCCCACACTGAAGCTTTCTTT.

V is TRBV21-1 and J is TRBJ1-4. TRBV21-1 is listed as a pseudogene. This CDR3 spans 14 amino acids. The DNA for the CDR3 is TGTGCCAGCAGCAAGAGGCAGAGTAATGAAAAACTGTTTTTT. Translating it yields CASSKRQSNEKLFF.

The chain uses TRBV2 and TRBJ1-6, with D tentatively TRBD1 (5 bases). Germline-derived CDR1 and CDR2 are SNHLY and FYNNEI. V was trimmed by 7 bases and J by 0 bases, leaving 10 bases between them. This CDR3 comprises 15 residues. CDR3 in amino acids: CASTYRHSYNSPLHF. The CDR3 coding sequence is TGTGCCAGCACCTACAGGCACTCCTATAATTCACCCCTCCACTTT.

V usage is TRBV7-9 and J usage is TRBJ1-1; 9 positions agree with TRBD1. Germline V CDR1 and CDR2: SEHNR, FQNEAQ (reference sequence). The CDR3 sequence is 17 residues long. The trim removed 3 bases at V and 0 bases at J, leaving 8 bases unmatched. The CDR3 loop reads CASSFGTGTRMNTEAFF. CDR3 in DNA: TGTGCCAGCAGCTTTGGGACAGGGACACGAATGAACACTGAAGCTTTCTTT.

This chain links TRBV5-4 with TRBJ2-1; D is perhaps TRBD2 (6 bases). The CDR3 runs 18 residues. V was trimmed by 4 bases and J by 5 bases, leaving 25 bases between them. CDR1 is SGHNT, CDR2 YYREEE, per germline (reference sequence). CDR3 amino acids: CASSQGELRERGHNEQFF. Here the CDR3 DNA reads TGTGCCAGCAGCCAAGGGGAGCTCCGGGAGAGGGGTCACAATGAGCAGTTCTTC. The variable domain in full, with the rest retrieved from reference TRBV5-4 and TRBJ2-1, is ETGVTQSPTHLIKTRGQQVTLRCSSQSGHNTVSWYQQALGQGPQFIFQYYREEENGRGNFPPRFSGLQFPNYSSELNVNALELDDSALYLCASSQGELRERGHNEQFFGPGTRLTVL.

This chain links TRBV18 with TRBJ1-3; D may be TRBD1 (5 bases). The germline V gene encodes CDR1 KGHSH and CDR2 LQKENI. CDR3 length: 16 amino acids. Trimming pared 2 bases from V and 0 bases from J, leaving 11 bases between. DNA of the CDR3: TGTGCCAGCTCACCAGTAGGGGATCGCTCTGGAAACACCATATATTTT. Translated: CASSPVGDRSGNTIYF.

The gene calls are TRBV5-1 and TRBJ2-1; 8 bases line up with TRBD2. Trimming removed 1 base from V and 9 bases from J; junction bases left unmatched: 12. Germline V gene data show CDR1 as SGHRS and CDR2 as YFSETQ. This CDR3 comprises 16 residues. CDR3 sequence (DNA): TGCGCCAGCAGCTTGAGTCCGGGACTAGATCCTAGTGAGCAGTTCTTC. It encodes CASSLSPGLDPSEQFF.

This CDR3 is CASSQDRLAWYEQYF. The CDR3 DNA sequence: TGTGCCAGCAGCCAAGATAGGCTAGCGTGGTACGAGCAGTACTTC. The chain combines TRBV3-1 (or the pseudogene TRBV3-2) with TRBJ2-7; weak D call: TRBD2 (6 bases). Germline V gives CDR1 LGHDT, CDR2 YNNKEL (reference sequence). Trimming stripped 0 bases from V and 4 bases from J, with 13 bases between. There are 15 residues in the CDR3.

The V call is TRBV7-2, the J call TRBJ2-1; the D gene is possibly TRBD1 (5 bases). In germline, CDR1 is SGHTA, CDR2 FQGNSA. This CDR3 region has 12 residues. V was shortened by 5 bases and J by 7 bases, with 9 bases between the two germline ends. The CDR3 reads CASSIYRNEQFF. In nucleotides, the CDR3 is TGTGCCAGCAGCATATACAGGAATGAGCAGTTCTTC.

This clone has only one observation. The V call is TRBV18, the J call TRBJ1-1, with unresolved D. The CDR3 runs 14 residues. Germline CDR1 KGHSH, CDR2 LQKENI. Trimming removed 3 bases from V and 3 bases from J, with 11 bases in between. The chain's CDR3 is CASSPNTQDTEAFF. The DNA for the CDR3 is TGTGCCAGCTCACCGAACACCCAGGACACTGAAGCTTTCTTT.

The chain employs TRBV30 and TRBJ2-7; 8 bases fit TRBD2. The CDR3 is made up of 14 amino acids. The germline gives CDR1 GTSNPN, CDR2 SVGIG (reference sequence). Germline trimming cut 6 bases from V and 5 bases from J; bases unmatched to any gene: 12. CDR3 loop: CACLLSGSFNEQYF. The CDR3 bases are TGTGCCTGCTTGTTAAGCGGGAGCTTTAACGAGCAGTACTTC.

The rearrangement uses TRBV6-1 and TRBJ2-5; no reliable D call. The CDR3 spans 15 residues. Trimming left V 3 bases short and J 7 bases short, with 18 bases between. Germline V CDR1 and CDR2: MNHNS, SASEGT. In DNA form, the CDR3 reads TGTGCCAGCAGTGATGCCGGCCAGCCTCGGGTGACCCAGTACTTC. Residues: CASSDAGQPRVTQYF.

The chain links TRBV2 to TRBJ1-6, with a tentative D call TRBD1 (5 bases). The CDR3 has 13 amino acids. In germline, CDR1 is SNHLY, CDR2 FYNNEI. V was pared by 11 bases and J by 6 bases, with 14 bases between. The CDR3 sequence is CAGGAQTNSPLHF. For the CDR3, the DNA is TGTGCCGGCGGGGCTCAGACTAATTCACCCCTCCACTTT.